This TCR beta chain came from a study of T cells in Graves' hyperthyroidism and ophthalmopathy. Across the study: The initial diagnosis was the point when peripheral blood was collected, ahead of any treatment.

RNA transcripts were the template for amplifying TCR beta CDR3 regions. Primed by the HTBI set, a first-round RT-PCR was run on the TCR CDR3. TCRdb re-called the multiplex PCR reads with MiXCR, one entry per CDR3 protein. The sample contains a few hundred thousand distinct CDR3 sequences, about 22% of which appear only once. This clonotype was seen more than once but under ten times. The CDR3 loop spans 15 amino acids. V was pared by 0 bases and J by 4 bases, with 11 bases between. The germline V gene has CDR1 SGHRS and CDR2 YFSETQ. The rearrangement joins TRBV5-1 to TRBJ2-1; no firm D call. The sequencing sample was made of blood. The sequence was obtained from a woman in her 70s with Graves' ophthalmopathy. CDR3 DNA: TGCGCCAGCAGCTTGGGGGCTCATTCTTACAATGAGCAGTTCTTC. It specifies CASSLGAHSYNEQFF. Filled out from reference TRBV5-1 and TRBJ2-1, the complete variable domain reads KAGVTQTPRYLIKTRGQQVTLSCSPISGHRSVSWYQQTPGQGLQFLFEYFSETQRNKGNFPGRFSGRQFSNSRSEMNVSTLELGDSALYLCASSLGAHSYNEQFFGPGTRLTVL.